A selection of T cell receptor beta chains follows, all from one sample in a study of shared clonotypes between healthy human individuals. Generated by immunoSEQ multiplex PCR, the TCRdb table keeps only in-frame clones and is missing some. The sample lists hundreds of thousands of clones, more than 95% occurring once. The sequencing sample was made of naive CD4+ T cells sorted from blood. Source of these receptors: a young woman in good health. The CDR3 runs from the conserved cysteine through the conserved F or W. A D gene is named only where the DNA matches it firmly. Clone sizes are given selectively: once, few, many, or a class where the clone is expanded.

>TRBD1|TRBJ1-3|TRBV5-1|15|.
CASSKQGGTGNTIYF
TGCGCCAGCAGCAAACAGGGGGGAACTGGAAACACCATATATTTT
>TRBD2|TRBJ2-1|TRBV7-9|15|.
CASSLTSGRYNEQFF
TGTGCCAGCAGCTTGACTAGCGGGAGATACAATGAGCAGTTCTTC
>.|TRBJ1-5|TRBV19|14|.
CASSITLENQPQHF
TGTGCCAGTAGTATTACCCTTGAGAATCAGCCCCAGCATTTT
>.|TRBJ2-5|TRBV5-6|15|.
CASSLVSAQQETQYF
TGTGCCAGCAGCTTGGTATCAGCGCAGCAAGAGACCCAGTACTTC
>.|TRBJ1-6|TRBV6-5|16|once
CASSYRSLKGDSPLHF
TGTGCCAGCAGTTACCGTTCGCTAAAGGGGGATTCACCCCTCCACTTT
>.|TRBJ1-4|TRBV6-5|14|.
CASRKQALNEKLFF
TGTGCCAGCAGGAAACAGGCACTTAATGAAAAACTGTTTTTT
>TRBD2|TRBJ2-3|TRBV29-1|14|.
CSSAGGALADTQYF
TGCAGCTCAGCGGGGGGGGCGCTTGCAGATACGCAGTATTTT
>.|TRBJ2-3|TRBV7-9|16|.
CASSTPSKSSTDTQYF
TGTGCCAGCAGCACCCCCTCAAAATCTAGCACAGATACGCAGTATTTT
>.|TRBJ2-7|TRBV5-4|15|.
CASSLKFTYDYEQYF
TGTGCCAGCAGCTTAAAGTTCACATACGACTACGAGCAGTACTTC
>.|TRBJ1-2|TRBV18|17|.
CASSPARGDRSNYGYTF
TGTGCCAGCTCACCGGCTCGGGGGGACCGGTCTAACTATGGCTACACCTTC
>.|TRBJ2-1|TRBV7-8|14|.
CASSPGTGLYEQFF
TGTGCCAGCAGCCCAGGGACTGGCCTCTATGAGCAGTTCTTC
>.|TRBJ2-1|TRBV29-1|15|.
CSVEDSAGKDNEQFF
TGCAGCGTTGAAGATTCGGCAGGGAAGGACAATGAGCAGTTCTTC
>.|TRBJ1-2|TRBV28|14|.
CASSPPQGGYGYTF
TGTGCCAGCAGTCCGCCCCAGGGTGGCTATGGCTACACCTTC
>.|TRBJ1-3|TRBV19|16|once
CASSIQSGTSGNTIYF
TGTGCCAGTAGTATACAGTCCGGGACATCTGGAAACACCATATATTTT
>TRBD1|TRBJ1-1|TRBV5-6|15|.
CASSQKGQANTEAFF
TGTGCCAGCAGCCAAAAGGGACAGGCGAACACTGAAGCTTTCTTT
>TRBD2|TRBJ2-1|TRBV7-9|18|.
CASSLGGWREGTYNEQFF
TGTGCCAGCAGCTTAGGCGGCTGGCGGGAGGGAACCTACAATGAGCAGTTCTTC
>.|TRBJ1-1|TRBV5-1|13|.
CATSQGLNTEAFF
TGCGCCACCTCCCAGGGGCTGAACACTGAAGCTTTCTTT
>TRBD1|TRBJ1-2|TRBV9|15|once
CASSANTGAGYGYTF
TGTGCCAGCAGCGCAAACACAGGGGCGGGCTATGGCTACACCTTC
>.|TRBJ1-2|TRBV19|12|.
CASSMGRTGYTF
TGTGCCAGTAGTATGGGGAGGACCGGCTACACCTTC
>.|TRBJ1-2|TRBV19|13|few
CASSSDSGLGYTF
TGTGCCAGTAGTAGCGACAGCGGGCTTGGCTACACCTTC
>.|TRBJ2-1|TRBV27|17|.
CASSLVRGPRSYNEQFF
TGTGCCAGCAGTTTAGTGCGAGGACCCCGCTCCTACAATGAGCAGTTCTTC
>.|TRBJ1-1|TRBV4-1|15|.
CASSQGGRGATEAFF
TGCGCCAGCAGCCAAGGGGGAAGGGGGGCAACTGAAGCTTTCTTT
>.|TRBJ2-7|TRBV27|15|.
CASSWSADGSYEQYF
TGTGCCAGCAGTTGGTCAGCGGACGGGTCCTACGAGCAGTACTTC
>TRBD1|TRBJ2-5|TRBV11-2|12|.
CASSFLDRPLYF
TGTGCCAGCAGCTTTTTGGACAGGCCACTATACTTC
>.|TRBJ2-1|TRBV5-5|15|once
CASSLVSRERNEQFF
TGTGCCAGCAGCTTGGTGTCTCGGGAGCGCAATGAGCAGTTCTTC
>TRBD1|TRBJ2-1|TRBV10-3|17|.
CAISGRPQGATYNEQFF
TGTGCCATCAGTGGGCGCCCCCAGGGGGCCACCTACAATGAGCAGTTCTTC
>TRBD1|TRBJ1-2|TRBV19|16|.
CASSIPRDRASYGYTF
TGTGCCAGTAGTATACCCCGGGACAGGGCGAGCTATGGCTACACCTTC
>TRBD1|TRBJ1-3|TRBV9|15|once
CASSYDRVSGNTIYF
TGTGCCAGCAGCTATGACAGGGTCTCTGGAAACACCATATATTTT
>.|TRBJ2-2|TRBV7-8|15|.
CAGRIGGRETGELFF
TGTGCCGGAAGAATTGGGGGGAGAGAAACCGGGGAGCTGTTTTTT
>.|TRBJ2-5|TRBV25-1|15|.
CASSDSGRVGETQYF
TGTGCCAGCAGTGATTCGGGCAGGGTCGGAGAGACCCAGTACTTC
>.|TRBJ2-7|TRBV7-9|13|.
CASSPPGPYEQYF
TGTGCCAGCAGCCCGCCAGGACCCTACGAGCAGTACTTC
>.|TRBJ1-1|TRBV19|14|.
CASSIVPGNTEAFF
TGTGCCAGTAGTATAGTCCCAGGAAACACTGAAGCTTTCTTT
>TRBD1|TRBJ2-5|TRBV7-8|14|.
CASSPDRVVVTQYF
TGTGCCAGCAGCCCAGACAGGGTTGTGGTGACCCAGTACTTC
>TRBD1|TRBJ1-5|TRBV2|15|.
CASSGQGLSNQPQHF
TGTGCCAGCAGTGGACAGGGCCTAAGCAATCAGCCCCAGCATTTT
>.|TRBJ1-1|TRBV19|15|.
CASSIGRGAKTEAFF
TGTGCCAGTAGTATCGGTAGGGGGGCTAAGACTGAAGCTTTCTTT
>TRBD1|TRBJ2-1|TRBV28|14|.
CASSAGTEDNEQFF
TGTGCCAGCAGTGCCGGGACAGAAGACAATGAGCAGTTCTTC
>TRBD1|TRBJ1-5|TRBV19|15|.
CASSREGASNQPQHF
TGTGCCAGTAGTAGGGAGGGGGCAAGCAATCAGCCCCAGCATTTT
>.|TRBJ1-1|TRBV29-1|11|.
CSVDRGLEAFF
TGCAGCGTTGATAGGGGGTTGGAAGCTTTCTTT
>.|TRBJ2-7|TRBV28|15|.
CASSGPGLSPYEQYF
TGTGCCAGCAGTGGGCCGGGACTGTCTCCCTACGAGCAGTACTTC
>.|TRBJ2-1|TRBV2|15|.
CASILDRAPYNEQFF
TGTGCCAGCATCCTGGACCGGGCCCCCTACAATGAGCAGTTCTTC